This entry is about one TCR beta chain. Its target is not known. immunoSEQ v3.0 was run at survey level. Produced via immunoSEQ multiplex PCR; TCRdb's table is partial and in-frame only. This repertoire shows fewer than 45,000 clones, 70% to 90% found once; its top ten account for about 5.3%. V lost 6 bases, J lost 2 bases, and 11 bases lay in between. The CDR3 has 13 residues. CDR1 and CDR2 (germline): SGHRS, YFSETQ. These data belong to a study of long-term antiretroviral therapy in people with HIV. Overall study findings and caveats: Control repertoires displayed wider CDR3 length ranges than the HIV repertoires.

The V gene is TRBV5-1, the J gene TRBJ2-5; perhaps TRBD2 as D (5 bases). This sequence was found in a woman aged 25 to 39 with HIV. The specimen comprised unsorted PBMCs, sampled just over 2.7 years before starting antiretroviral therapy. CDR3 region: CASKRERQETQYF. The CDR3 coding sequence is TGCGCCAGCAAAAGGGAGCGTCAAGAGACCCAGTACTTC.